The text below deals with one T cell receptor (beta chain). V was pared by 2 bases and J by 2 bases, with 2 bases of the junction left unmatched. The CDR3 runs to 16 residues. Germline CDR1 is SGHDN and CDR2 is FVKESK. The data stem from a study of blood T cell repertoires in COVID-19. Overall study context: Donors in the United States, Italy and Spain gave samples during acute or convalescent COVID-19. The analysed material was cDNA or gDNA that came from T cells, B-cell-depleted T cells, or PBMCs.

Original processing notes: Nucleated cell counts were estimated from reference gene primer amplification. Profiled with immunoSEQ multiplex PCR; TCRdb holds only in-frame clones, not every one. V, J and clone size are taken as reported in that table, and D and trimming were inferred from the DNA itself. Of some 150,000 clones detected, around 83% appear once; the ten largest clones hold roughly 7%. The material sequenced was peripheral blood. The TCR comes from a woman at least 80 years old in a cohort sampled during active or convalescent COVID-19. V and J are TRBV14 and TRBJ2-1, with 11 bases fitting TRBD2. The CDR3 region is CASSQLTSGTYNEQFF. The CDR3, as DNA: TGTGCCAGCAGCCAATTGACTAGCGGGACCTACAATGAGCAGTTCTTC.